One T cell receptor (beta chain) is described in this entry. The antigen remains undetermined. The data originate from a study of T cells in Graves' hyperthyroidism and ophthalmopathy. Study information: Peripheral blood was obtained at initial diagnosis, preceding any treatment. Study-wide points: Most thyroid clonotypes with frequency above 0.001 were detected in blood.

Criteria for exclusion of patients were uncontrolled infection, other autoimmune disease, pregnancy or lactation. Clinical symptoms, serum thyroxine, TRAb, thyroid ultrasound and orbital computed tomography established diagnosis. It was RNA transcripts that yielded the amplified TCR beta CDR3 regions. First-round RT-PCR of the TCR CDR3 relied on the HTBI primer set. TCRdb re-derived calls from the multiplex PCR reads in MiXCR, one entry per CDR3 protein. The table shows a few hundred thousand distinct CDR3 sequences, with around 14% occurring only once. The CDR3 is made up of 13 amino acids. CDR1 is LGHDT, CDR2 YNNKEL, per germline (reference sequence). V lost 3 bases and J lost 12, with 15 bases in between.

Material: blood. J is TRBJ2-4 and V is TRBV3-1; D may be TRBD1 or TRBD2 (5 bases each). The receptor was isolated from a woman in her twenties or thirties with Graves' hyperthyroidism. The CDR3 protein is CASSHSVGADQYF. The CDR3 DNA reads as TGTGCCAGCAGCCACTCGGTCGGGGCTGATCAGTACTTC.